Below are 6 T cell receptor beta chains sequenced from a single sample in a study of OX40 agonist ivuxolimab in advanced cancers. Using immunoSEQ multiplex PCR, the repertoire was profiled, and TCRdb retains in-frame clones only, with some absent. The top ten hold 25% to 35% of the sample, which has several thousand clones, about 90% seen once. The source was CD4+ or CD8+ T cells sorted from blood, collected in a trial of the OX40 agonist ivuxolimab. The receptors come from an adult with an advanced solid tumor such as melanoma, head and neck, liver or kidney cancer.

The chain couples TRBV6-5 to TRBJ2-1; no definite D call. V was shortened by 2 bases and J by 6 bases, with 11 bases between the two germline ends. Germline V gives CDR1 MNHEY, CDR2 SVGAGI. There are 14 residues in the CDR3. The CDR3 protein is CASSYNSPGNEQFF. The CDR3 region has the DNA TGTGCCAGCAGTTACAACAGCCCAGGCAATGAGCAGTTCTTC.

Only one count was recorded for this clone. The chain has TRBV29-1 and TRBJ2-2; D not resolved. Germline V gene lookup returns CDR1 SQVTM and CDR2 ANQGSEA. The CDR3 consists of 13 residues. V lost 4 bases and J 2 bases, leaving 8 bases between the germline ends. CDR3 sequence: CSVGTSNTGELFF. As DNA, the CDR3 is TGCAGCGTTGGTACCTCTAACACCGGGGAGCTGTTTTTT.

Notes on this clone: Other nucleotide sequences from this sample produce the same CDR3. This rearrangement joins TRBV4-1 to TRBJ2-7, with TRBD1 matching over 8 bases. The germline V gene has CDR1 MGHRA and CDR2 YSYEKL. This CDR3 contains 16 residues. V was pared by 4 bases and J by 1 base, with 9 bases of the junction left unmatched. The CDR3 coding sequence is TGCGCCAGCAGCCCCGTCGGGACAGGATCGTCCTACGAGCAGTACTTC. The encoded protein is CASSPVGTGSSYEQYF.

The chain carries TRBV28 and TRBJ2-3, with 11 nucleotides matching TRBD2. The CDR3 runs to 16 residues. From germline, CDR1 is MDHEN and CDR2 SYDVKM. The ends lost 3 bases at V and 3 bases at J; junction bases unmatched: 5. CDR3 DNA sequence: TGTGCCAGCAGTTTTTCCCTAGCGGGAGGTACAGATACGCAGTATTTT. Translating gives CASSFSLAGGTDTQYF.

This chain links TRBV9 with TRBJ2-5; the D gene is possibly TRBD2 (6 bases). The CDR3 consists of 16 residues. Germline loops: CDR1 SGDLS, CDR2 YYNGEE. The V end lost 0 bases, the J end lost 1 base, and 13 bases lay between the germline ends. CDR3 nucleotide sequence: TGTGCCAGCAGCGTAGCGGGGAGGACCGCCCAAGAGACCCAGTACTTC. As protein: CASSVAGRTAQETQYF. Variable domain in full (rest from reference TRBV9 and TRBJ2-5): DSGVTQTPKHLITATGQRVTLRCSPRSGDLSVYWYQQSLDQGLQFLIQYYNGEERAKGNILERFSAQQFPDLHSELNLSSLELGDSALYFCASSVAGRTAQETQYFGPGTRLLVL.

The V and J genes are TRBV11-2 and TRBJ2-7, with TRBD1 matching 9 bases. Unmatched junction bases numbered 6, after V lost 0 bases and J lost 0 bases. CDR1 and CDR2 (germline): SGHAT, FQNNGV. The CDR3 runs to 17 residues. Here the CDR3 DNA reads TGTGCCAGCAGCTTAGACGGCCGGACAGGGGCCTCCTACGAGCAGTACTTC. Amino acids: CASSLDGRTGASYEQYF. Variable domain in full (rest from reference TRBV11-2 and TRBJ2-7): EAGVAQSPRYKIIEKRQSVAFWCNPISGHATLYWYQQILGQGPKLLIQFQNNGVVDDSQLPKDRFSAERLKGVDSTLKIQPAKLEDSAVYLCASSLDGRTGASYEQYFGPGTRLTVT.